This T cell receptor beta chain came from a study of T cells in Graves' hyperthyroidism and ophthalmopathy. There were TCR beta CDR3 regions amplified from RNA transcripts. A set of HTBI primers served as the primers for a first-round RT-PCR of the TCR CDR3. TCRdb used MiXCR to reprocess the multiplex PCR reads, holding one entry per CDR3 protein. The sample contains about half a million distinct CDR3 sequences, approximately 23% of which appear only once. The diagnoses drew upon clinical symptoms, serum thyroxine and TRAb, thyroid ultrasound and orbital computed tomography. V was cut by 7 bases and J by 0 bases, with 11 bases left in between. The CDR3 extends over 14 amino acids. CDR1 MGHDK and CDR2 SYGVNS come from the germline V gene.

The V gene is TRBV25-1, the J gene TRBJ2-3; either TRBD1 or TRBD2 may supply D (5 bases each). Sequenced material: blood. The sequence came from a woman in her 70s with Graves' ophthalmopathy. The CDR3 bases are TGTGCCAGCAATTATGGGGGTAGCACAGATACGCAGTATTTT. Its protein is CASNYGGSTDTQYF.